The 30 T cell receptor beta chains presented below share a single source sample, sequenced in a study of T cells expressing NK-cell markers (dated by TCRdb to the early 2020s). Libraries were made using 5' RACE. The instrument was an Illumina HiSeq 2000. One entry per CDR3 protein sequence results from the TCRdb reprocessing of the reads, with DNA left out. The sample table holds about 550,000 distinct CDR3 sequences. Of the sample, 3% to 4.5% is held by the ten largest clones. The sequencing input was blood T cells: a sorted CD56 or NKG2C T cell subset, CD4+ or CD8+ T cells, or bulk PBMC T cells (not recorded which). Source of these receptors: a man between 18 and 35 years old in good health. Donor details come from another sample of the same person, matched by shared clones.

The chain employs TRBV7-2 and TRBJ1-4; TCRdb's D call, TRBD1, is unchecked because there is no DNA. This CDR3 spans 15 amino acids. The germline CDR1 and CDR2 sequences are SGHTA and FQGNSA. CDR3: CASSSMTGVNEKLFF.

J is TRBJ1-1 and V is TRBV20-1. CDR3 length: 12 residues. Looked up from germline, CDR1 is DFQATT and CDR2 is SNEGSKA (reference sequence). CDR3 in amino acids: CSARRVQREAFF.

CDR3 loop: CASRKFSTGGRETQYF. The chain couples TRBV6-1 to TRBJ2-5; TCRdb indicates TRBD1, and absent DNA this call remains unverified. The CDR3 loop spans 16 amino acids. Germline CDR1 MNHNS, CDR2 SASEGT.

The chain is built from TRBV12-3 or TRBV12-4 and TRBJ2-1; TCRdb reports TRBD1, a call that lacks DNA to check it against. The CDR3 extends over 14 amino acids. CDR3 protein: CASSLSRTDTEQFF.

The CDR3 spells CASSLSAETQYF. The gene calls are TRBV12-3 or TRBV12-4 and TRBJ2-5. The CDR3 covers 12 residues.

V and J are TRBV14 and TRBJ2-5; TCRdb's D call of TRBD2 is untestable without DNA. CDR1 is SGHDN and CDR2 is FVKESK in the germline V gene. This CDR3 has 12 residues. Here the CDR3 reads CASSTSGETQYF. Combining the CDR3 with reference TRBV14 and TRBJ2-5 gives the whole variable domain EAGVTQFPSHSVIEKGQTVTLRCDPISGHDNLYWYRRVMGKEIKFLLHFVKESKQDESGMPNNRFLAERTGGTYSTLKVQPAELEDSGVYFCASSTSGETQYFGPGTRLLVL.

V and J are TRBV20-1 and TRBJ2-1; TCRdb's D call of TRBD2 is untestable without DNA. Germline values: CDR1 DFQATT, CDR2 SNEGSKA (reference sequence). The CDR3 runs to 16 residues. CDR3 amino acids: CSARNPASGTYNEQFF.

The V gene is TRBV6-1, the J gene TRBJ1-5. Germline V lookup: CDR1 MNHNS, CDR2 SASEGT. The CDR3 extends over 15 amino acids. The CDR3 sequence: CASESGGTGNQPQHF.

The chain combines TRBV28 with TRBJ2-7. The CDR3 has 13 amino acids. Per the germline V gene, CDR1 is MDHEN and CDR2 is SYDVKM. This CDR3 is CASYGGASYEQYF.

This chain links TRBV20-1 with TRBJ2-2; TCRdb gives TRBD2 as the D gene, but with no DNA this cannot be confirmed. Per germline, CDR1 DFQATT and CDR2 SNEGSKA (reference sequence). The CDR3 sequence is 17 residues long. The CDR3 is CSAPGGLAGSNTGELFF.

V gene TRBV4-3 combines with J gene TRBJ2-6. Germline CDR1 and CDR2: LGHNA and YSLEER. The CDR3 consists of 18 residues. CDR3 in amino acids: CASSQVALAVSGANVLTF.

This chain joins TRBV20-1 and TRBJ2-5; there is no DNA to check the TCRdb D call of TRBD1. Germline CDR1 reads DFQATT; CDR2 reads SNEGSKA (reference sequence). The CDR3 length is 15 residues. This CDR3 reads CSATLAYHPLETQYF.

This chain connects TRBV9 to TRBJ2-5; TCRdb's D call, TRBD1, is unchecked because there is no DNA. Per germline, CDR1 SGDLS and CDR2 YYNGEE. This CDR3 is 17 amino acids long. The CDR3 loop is CASSEDSETDFLETQYF.

The chain recombines TRBV29-1 with TRBJ1-1; no DNA is available, so the TRBD1 call from TCRdb remains unchecked. This CDR3 is built from 16 residues. Germline CDR1 and CDR2: SQVTM and ANQGSEA. The CDR3 protein is CSVEGGQGEWNTEAFF.

V is TRBV15 and J is TRBJ2-1. Germline CDR1 reads LNHNV; CDR2 reads YYDKDF (reference sequence). This CDR3 comprises 13 residues. The CDR3 sequence is CATQASGYNEQFF. The variable domain in full, completed from reference TRBV15 and TRBJ2-1, reads DAMVIQNPRYQVTQFGKPVTLSCSQTLNHNVMYWYQQKSSQAPKLLFHYYDKDFNNEADTPDNFQSRRPNTSFCFLDIRSPGLGDTAMYLCATQASGYNEQFFGPGTRLTVL.

The chain recombines TRBV30 with TRBJ2-2; without DNA, the TCRdb call of TRBD1 cannot be checked. CDR3 length: 12 residues. Germline CDR1 and CDR2: GTSNPN and SVGIG (reference sequence). CDR3 sequence: CAWGQGRGELFF.

The rearrangement links TRBV5-1 to TRBJ2-1; TCRdb outputs TRBD2, but without DNA this stays unchecked. Per germline, CDR1 SGHRS and CDR2 YFSETQ. The CDR3 totals 17 residues. The chain's CDR3 is CASSVGLAGGNHNEQFF.

The V call is TRBV5-1, the J call TRBJ2-2. This CDR3 is built from 16 residues. The germline V gene has CDR1 SGHRS and CDR2 YFSETQ. The CDR3 reads CASSLALSTNTGELFF.

V is TRBV7-8 and J is TRBJ2-3; TCRdb designates TRBD1, a call that cannot be tested without DNA. CDR3 length: 15 amino acids. Germline CDR1 SGHVS, CDR2 FQNEAQ. CDR3 protein: CASSFNGAGPDTQYF.

This sequence joins TRBV2 and TRBJ1-2; TCRdb returns TRBD1, unconfirmable since there is no DNA. The CDR3 loop spans 14 amino acids. The germline CDR1 and CDR2 sequences are SNHLY and FYNNEI. This CDR3 reads CASSDDRGQYGYTF.

The chain carries TRBV6-4 and TRBJ2-3; TCRdb reports TRBD2, a call that lacks DNA to check it against. The CDR3 extends over 16 amino acids. Germline CDR1 MRHNA, CDR2 SNTAGT. The CDR3 protein is CASRRLRAGETDTQYF.

V usage is TRBV7-2 and J usage is TRBJ2-7; absent DNA, TCRdb's TRBD1 call cannot be checked. The CDR3 covers 17 residues. Germline assignment: CDR1 SGHTA and CDR2 FQGNSA. This CDR3 reads CASSLGVLGQNSYEQYF.

V usage is TRBV7-2 and J usage is TRBJ1-5; the TCRdb D gene call, TRBD1, has no DNA to confirm it. Germline CDR1 is SGHTA and CDR2 is FQGNSA. The CDR3 runs to 14 residues. The CDR3 sequence: CASSSGVGDQPQHF. The full variable domain, completed using reference TRBV7-2 and TRBJ1-5, is GAGVSQSPSNKVTEKGKDVELRCDPISGHTALYWYRQSLGQGLEFLIYFQGNSAPDKSGLPSDRFSAERTGGSVSTLTIQRTQQEDSAVYLCASSSGVGDQPQHFGDGTRLSIL.

V gene TRBV29-1 combines with J gene TRBJ2-1; the TCRdb D gene call, TRBD2, has no DNA to confirm it. CDR1 and CDR2 from the germline V gene are SQVTM and ANQGSEA. The CDR3 is 12 amino acids. The CDR3 reads CSVENGWGEQFF.

CDR3 region: CSARASETKGSPLHF. V and J are TRBV20-1 and TRBJ1-6. Per germline, CDR1 DFQATT and CDR2 SNEGSKA (reference sequence). The CDR3 is 15 amino acids.

This CDR3 reads CASSLPQGHVSYEQYF. V and J are TRBV7-6 and TRBJ2-7; the TRBD1 assignment by TCRdb is unverifiable without DNA. From germline, CDR1 is SGHVS and CDR2 FNYEAQ. The CDR3 is made up of 16 amino acids.

The chain has TRBV20-1 and TRBJ2-1; TCRdb outputs TRBD2, but without DNA this stays unchecked. CDR3 length: 15 amino acids. Per germline, CDR1 DFQATT and CDR2 SNEGSKA (reference sequence). The CDR3 spells CSARRLAGLGNEQFF.

The chain links TRBV5-1 to TRBJ2-1; as DNA is missing, the TRBD2 call by TCRdb cannot be tested. The length of the CDR3 is 16 residues. Germline V gene data show CDR1 as SGHRS and CDR2 as YFSETQ. CDR3 amino acids: CASSASLAALRNEQFF.

The J gene is TRBJ2-3, the V gene TRBV5-1; TCRdb selects TRBD1, and the lack of DNA leaves this call unchecked. Germline values: CDR1 SGHRS, CDR2 YFSETQ. This CDR3 comprises 17 residues. The chain's CDR3 is CASTLSRGQGVADTQYF.

The rearrangement uses TRBV12-3 or TRBV12-4 and TRBJ2-1. This CDR3 comprises 12 residues. CDR3 in amino acids: CASSTAGNEQFF.